This record looks at one T cell receptor (beta chain) sequence and its context. The antigen is undetermined. The data are from a study of cytomegalovirus exposure and HLA in healthy donors. General study results and limits: In vitro checks showed that a few CMV-associated chains really do target CMV antigens. Usually a TCR sequence was rare, but some public TCRs were found in many donors.

Measured with immunoSEQ multiplex PCR; TCRdb has only the in-frame clones, and not every one. Here the sample spans 100,000 to 120,000 clones, about 85% being singletons. The source of this sequence is a woman under 30 in good health and CMV-seronegative. Sequencing was done on a sample of PBMCs.

CDR3 loop: CASTEGRKQGETQYF. The CDR3, as DNA: TGTGCCAGCACCGAAGGACGGAAACAGGGGGAGACCCAGTACTTC. The J gene is TRBJ2-5, the V gene TRBV2, with 7 nucleotides matching TRBD1. CDR1 and CDR2 (germline): SNHLY, FYNNEI. After removal of 7 bases from V and 5 bases from J, the junction contained 13 bases not matched to a gene. CDR3 length equals 15 residues. The full variable domain, its missing parts supplied by reference TRBV2 and TRBJ2-5, is EPEVTQTPSHQVTQMGQEVILRCVPISNHLYFYWYRQILGQKVEFLVSFYNNEISEKSEIFDDQFSVERPDGSNFTLKIRSTKLEDSAMYFCASTEGRKQGETQYFGPGTRLLVL.